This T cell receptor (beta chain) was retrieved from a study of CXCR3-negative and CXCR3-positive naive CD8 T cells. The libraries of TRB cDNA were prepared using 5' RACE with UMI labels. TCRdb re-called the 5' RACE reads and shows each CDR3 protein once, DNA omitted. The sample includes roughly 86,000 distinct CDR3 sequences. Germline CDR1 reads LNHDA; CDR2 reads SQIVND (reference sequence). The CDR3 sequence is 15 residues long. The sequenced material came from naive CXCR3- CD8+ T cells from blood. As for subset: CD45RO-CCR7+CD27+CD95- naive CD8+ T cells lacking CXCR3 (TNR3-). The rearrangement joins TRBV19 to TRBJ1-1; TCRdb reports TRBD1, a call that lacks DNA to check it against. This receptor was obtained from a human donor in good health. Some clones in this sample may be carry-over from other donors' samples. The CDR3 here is CASTLMGQGNTEAFF.